This TCR beta chain was obtained from a study of human T cells and chemical hapten exposure. Findings and limits, study-wide: Sensitizing to DPC left TCRs with a frequency above 1 in 1000 unaltered.

Stated time point: pre-sensitization, week 0. Regarding treatment: therapeutic diphenylcyclopropenone sensitization with weekly scalp DPC. Only a few counts were recorded for this clonotype. Its matching antigen is unknown. Germline CDR1 and CDR2: LGHDT and YNNKEL (reference sequence). After removal of 8 bases from V and 6 bases from J, the junction contained 7 bases not matched to a gene. The CDR3 spans 14 residues. TCRdb re-analysed the RACE reads in MiXCR, keeping a single row per CDR3 protein. The sample lists 99,000 or so distinct CDR3 sequences, 10% to 14% occurring once. This sequence joins TRBV3-1 and TRBJ2-3, with 11 bases identical to TRBD2. The TCR was taken from an older woman with alopecia areata. Some clones in this sample may be carry-over from other donors' samples. This material consisted of whole blood, taken in connection with sensitization to the hapten diphenylcyclopropenone (DPC). The CDR3 region has the DNA TGTGCCAGCGCTAGAGCTAGCGGGGGGGATACGCAGTATTTT. It is translated as CASARASGGDTQYF.